One T cell receptor (beta chain) is described in this entry. This clone has more than one count but fewer than ten. This clone's antigen is unknown. No base qualities exist here, and no much larger clone lies one base off it. The data are from a study of cytomegalovirus exposure and HLA in healthy donors (TCRdb year 2017). As for the study more broadly: According to an earlier analysis of 587 of the donors, some 180 million T cells yielded 90 million to 140 million unique TCR beta sequences and 276 Gb of sequence data. The study was designed to test whether signatures of past pathogen exposure could be identified by cataloging public T cell receptors. A separate validation cohort of 100 to 150 different subjects was used in addition to the roughly 700-subject first cohort. In a later genetic analysis, genome-wide SNP genotypes for about 55% of the roughly 700 donors were used, and that subset was treated as a discovery cohort. The study used immunosequencing to profile the T cell repertoires of approximately 640 subjects and linked those repertoires to cytomegalovirus serostatus. In an earlier analysis of roughly 600 of the donors, high-throughput TCR beta sequencing was used to judge whether each TCR beta V gene segment behaved as functional or pseudogenic. The study combined high-throughput TCR immunosequencing, statistical association of individual TCRs with disease status, and machine learning to predict cytomegalovirus infection status. Of the 300 to 450 genotyped donors, about 84% fell in the genetic ancestry cluster associated with self-reported Caucasian donors. In the later analysis, no new phenotypic data were used to find candidate immune exposures; instead, reliance was placed on TCR beta sequences and their occurrence across donors. Across under 500 genotyped donors of the cohort, an average of 235,054 unique TCR beta nucleotide sequences per donor were sequenced, and approximately 19% of those sequences were non-productive. Typing coverage differed by locus: A, B, C, DRB1 and DQB1 were typed in roughly 620-630 donors, DQA1 in roughly 510, DPA1 in around 610, and DPB1 in around 440. Every repertoire in the discovery cohort had been generated on one and the same sequencing platform. Alongside the repertoire data, information on donor age, sex, ethnicity and CMV serostatus was compiled. Class I and class II HLA loci were covered by the typing at four-digit resolution. Because of strong linkage in the cohort, five DR-DQ haplotypes were treated as single units for association and clustering. A later analysis re-analyzed previously published TCR beta repertoires from roughly 600 donors and added high-resolution HLA genotyping to study TCR occurrence patterns. About 300 gigabases of sequencing data and 80 million or so unique TCR sequences were included in an early release covering several hundred HLA-typed donors. Overall study outcomes, separate from this receptor: The classifier was reported to diagnose cytomegalovirus status with high specificity and sensitivity in both the original cohort and the validation cohort. The earlier analysis of 587 of the donors excluded roughly 17 rarely observed V segments, including chromosome 9 orphons, because counts were too low. Most TCR sequences were observed very rarely across donors, whereas some public TCRs were present in many individuals. Immune exposure information for the cohort was limited to CMV serostatus. Correlated functional status among segregating V segments might reflect linkage disequilibrium, but an unknown experimental factor could not be ruled out. It was suggested by the authors that the approach could potentially be generalized to other disease states and immunological phenotypes. In this cohort, only TCR beta chains were sequenced, and detectable features were limited by the absence of alpha or paired-chain data. A cluster of highly shared sequence variants was judged likely to be a technical artifact of the sequencing pipeline. A later analysis associated about 18,000 TCR beta sequences with specific HLA alleles at a false discovery rate of 0.05. In a later analysis, several top co-occurrence clusters were reported to appear linked to parvovirus B19, influenza, CMV and Epstein-Barr virus. Three of the identified cytomegalovirus-associated TCR beta chains were confirmed in vitro to be specific for cytomegalovirus antigens. Because the 87-base-pair reads could not distinguish some IMGT-functional V segments, including TRBV6-2 and TRBV6-3, those segments were excluded. Because some donors lacked HLA typing at each locus, the association tests relied only on the typed subset. An association between a missense DCLRE1C variant and V-gene and J-gene trimming of TCR beta chains was found in a later genetic analysis and replicated in an independent cohort. A later genetic analysis reported fewer N-insertions in productive TCRs among donors in an Asian-associated ancestry cluster than the roughly 690-donor mean. Roughly uniform sequencing depth across donors was assumed in presence/absence analyses, although this assumption may not hold. In a later analysis, the rate of TCR association differed among HLA loci, with DRB1 alleles having the most associated TCRs and HLA-C alleles having the fewest. When HLA alleles, especially DR and DQ, strongly co-occurred, attributing TCR associations to individual alleles was difficult. In an earlier analysis of some 550 of the donors, most TCR beta V segments were observed in productive rearrangements about 87% or about 30% of the time, broadly matching IMGT annotations. A further reported finding was that TCR beta sequences accurately predicted the HLA-A and HLA-B alleles for most subjects in the first cohort. In a later analysis, HLA-associated TCR beta chains showed more clonal expansion and lower generation probabilities than non-associated chains that were equally common. In a later analysis, most CMV-associated TCR beta chains were found to appear HLA-restricted, with HLA associations seemingly driven largely by CMV exposure. A total of 150 or so TCR beta chains were listed by the study as associated with cytomegalovirus.

From a lookup of the germline V gene, CDR1 and CDR2 are MGHRA and YSYEKL. Counted from cysteine to phenylalanine, this CDR3 has 15 amino acids. Here the CDR3 DNA is all that survives: 45 bases in frame from base 1. A distance of 14 bases separates the germline ends of V and J, which lose 4 bases and 4 bases respectively. In total, roughly 710 healthy bone marrow donors made up the cohort. All cohort members were sampled while nominally healthy, although unrecorded immune exposures were likely present. The donor was CMV seronegative and was included in the group of a few hundred seronegative cohort members. Each donor provided a peripheral blood sample, and peripheral blood mononuclear cells were used for TCR beta sequencing. The Qiagen DNeasy Blood Extraction Kit was used to extract genomic DNA from the blood cell samples. Library preparation employed the immunoSEQ multiplex PCR assay. For the multiplex PCR, a mixture combining 60 forward primers for TCR Vbeta segments and 13 reverse primers for TCR Jbeta segments was used. A multiplex PCR assay on genomic DNA amplified the CDR3 region of rearranged TCR beta genes. The Illumina HiSeq System was used to sequence the amplified TCR beta libraries as 87-base-pair reads. In the original analysis: A later analysis counted about 82 million unique TCR beta chains across the 550 to 750 repertoires, and roughly 10 million of these chains were shared by at least two donors. Raw reads were error-corrected and collapsed into unique sequences by a nearest-neighbor algorithm in which closely related sequences were merged to remove PCR and sequencing errors. CDR3 sequences were aligned to IMGT reference sequences to assign V, D and J gene segments. For a sequence to be retained, a match of at least six nucleotides to both a V gene segment and a J gene segment was required. Rearrangements were classified as productive when the CDR3 lacked stop codons and remained in frame with V and J, and all other rearrangements were classified as non-productive. Following IMGT convention, CDR3 was defined as the stretch from the second conserved V-encoded cysteine up to the conserved J-encoded phenylalanine. Sequences without an unambiguous match to a single V gene segment were excluded from the earlier analysis of about 600 of the donors. An earlier analysis of roughly 590 of the donors called V segments functional above 56.7% productive rearrangements and segregating when the between-donor standard deviation exceeded 5%. A statistical classification framework was built to diagnose cytomegalovirus status from the catalog of TCR beta chain sequences. V and J gene assignment, in a later analysis, came from comparing TCR nucleotide sequences with IMGT/GENE-DB human TR gene sequences. A later analysis assigned CDR3 sequences and most-parsimonious VDJ recombination scenarios with the TCRdist pipeline. A later analysis defined each TCR beta chain by its CDR3 amino acid sequence plus V-gene family, and excluded reads lacking a unique V-gene family. A later analysis removed several hundred highly shared, low-generation-probability nucleotide sequences to deal with suspected cross-contamination and a sequencing artifact. A later analysis calculated a clonal expansion index for each public chain from normalized within-repertoire ranks of inferred template counts. Generation probabilities in a later analysis came from a VDJ recombination model fitted to out-of-frame rearrangements, and those results were checked against IGoR. In a later analysis, TCR-TCR, TCR-HLA and TCR-CMV co-occurrence was scored with hypergeometric tests, and a repertoire-size bias correction was applied to TCR pairs. To estimate false discovery rates, a later analysis permuted the HLA or CMV assignments 20 times. A later analysis grouped co-occurring TCRs with DBSCAN, adding TCRdist sequence similarity when clustering within HLA-allele-positive subsets. Repertoires with fewer than 30,000 or more than 120,000 public chains were left out of co-occurrence clustering, as were five repertoires with anomalous nucleotide sharing. Here the immuneACCESS table is served through TCRdb, limited to in-frame sequences with V and J called. Missing clones are a known gap in these copies; in checked studies unresolved V genes cover under half, and the rest lacks a known reason. V, J and clone size are taken as reported in that table, and D and trimming were inferred from the DNA itself. The sample has about 200,000 clones on record, roughly four fifths of them singletons. The ten most abundant clones make up about 1.7% of the sample.

The clonotype comes from a young man in good health and CMV-seronegative. The chain is encoded by TRBV4-1 joined to TRBJ2-1, with the D gene call left open. What was sequenced was PBMCs. The CDR3 is CASSLDLVQYNEQFF. The nucleotide sequence is TGCGCCAGCAGCCTTGACCTAGTTCAATACAATGAGCAGTTCTTC.